These 25 T cell receptor beta chains originate from one sample sequenced in a study of shared clonotypes between healthy human individuals. Clones were sequenced by immunoSEQ multiplex PCR, and TCRdb holds only the in-frame ones, with some missing. The sample contains roughly 2.5 million clones, 85% to 95% of which appear only once. The sequencing input was naive CD4+ T cells sorted from blood. Subset specified: CD45RA+ positively selected. Receptors were obtained from a man aged 18 to 29 in good health.

This chain uses TRBV18 with TRBJ2-1; 11 bases match TRBD2. The CDR3 extends over 14 amino acids. J gave up 6 bases and V 6 bases, and 4 bases lay outside the gene matches. Germline lookup yields CDR1 KGHSH and CDR2 LQKENI. The CDR3 coding sequence is TGTGCCAGCTCGGGGACTAGCGGCGTCAATGAGCAGTTCTTC. Its protein product is CASSGTSGVNEQFF. Together with reference TRBV18 and TRBJ2-1, the CDR3 gives the full variable domain: NAGVMQNPRHLVRRRGQEARLRCSPMKGHSHVYWYRQLPEEGLKFMVYLQKENIIDESGMPKERFSAEFPKEGPSILRIQQVVRGDSAAYFCASSGTSGVNEQFFGPGTRLTVL.

V and J are TRBV14 and TRBJ2-1, with D possibly TRBD1 on 6 matching bases. This CDR3 comprises 14 residues. Germline CDR1 and CDR2: SGHDN and FVKESK. Trimming removed 4 bases at V and 6 bases at J, with 13 bases between. CDR3: CASSLGAGVNEQFF. CDR3 in DNA: TGTGCCAGCAGCCTCGGAGCAGGGGTCAATGAGCAGTTCTTC.

V is TRBV18 and J is TRBJ2-5, with a weak D call TRBD2 (5 bases). This CDR3 has 14 residues. The germline V gene has CDR1 KGHSH and CDR2 LQKENI. V was clipped by 3 bases and J by 5 bases, with 13 bases between them. The CDR3 reads CASSPQEVGETQYF. In DNA, the CDR3 is TGTGCCAGCTCACCCCAGGAGGTCGGGGAGACCCAGTACTTC.

This chain joins TRBV18 and TRBJ2-3; tentative D call: TRBD2 (5 bases). Trimming took off 1 base at V and 3 bases at J, with 8 bases between the two ends. Germline lookup yields CDR1 KGHSH and CDR2 LQKENI. CDR3 length: 14 residues. DNA for the CDR3: TGTGCCAGCTCACCACGGGGAGAAACAGATACGCAGTATTTT. Its translation: CASSPRGETDTQYF.

This clone came up once. The CDR3: CASEGDLGGQGQTEAFF. In nucleotides, the CDR3 is TGTGCCAGCGAGGGGGACCTTGGGGGACAGGGGCAAACTGAAGCTTTCTTT. The J gene is TRBJ1-1, the V gene TRBV2; TRBD1 matches 10 bases. The germline V gene encodes CDR1 SNHLY and CDR2 FYNNEI. V shed 8 bases, J shed 5 bases, and the junction held 17 bases outside the gene matches. This CDR3 spans 17 amino acids.

The rearrangement joins TRBV5-6 to TRBJ2-7; 11 nucleotides agree with TRBD1. There are 17 residues in the CDR3. Germline values: CDR1 SGHDT, CDR2 YYEEEE. After removal of 1 base from V and 0 bases from J, the junction contained 6 bases not matched to a gene. The chain's CDR3 is CASSLFWTGGISYEQYF. CDR3 nucleotides: TGTGCCAGCAGCTTGTTCTGGACAGGGGGCATCTCCTACGAGCAGTACTTC.

This clone was observed a few times. The rearrangement joins TRBV10-1 to TRBJ2-1, with D perhaps TRBD1 (6 bases). Trimming removed 2 bases at V and 4 bases at J, with 6 bases between. Germline V gene data show CDR1 as WNHNN and CDR2 as SYGVQD (reference sequence). The CDR3 totals 13 residues. The CDR3 DNA reads as TGCGCCAGCAGTGAGGGACAGTACAATGAGCAGTTCTTC. This sequence encodes CASSEGQYNEQFF.

CDR3 sequence: CASSLMGGAQPQHF. The CDR3 DNA reads as TGTGCCAGCAGCTTAATGGGGGGGGCTCAGCCCCAGCATTTT. The chain employs TRBV7-2 and TRBJ1-5, with D maybe TRBD1 (6 bases). This CDR3 comprises 14 residues. V was shortened by 2 bases and J by 6 bases, with 11 bases between the two germline ends. Germline V gives CDR1 SGHTA, CDR2 FQGNSA.

The V call is TRBV7-2, the J call TRBJ2-7, with TRBD1 matching over 8 bases. The J segment lost 1 base and the V segment lost 5 bases, leaving 4 bases of the junction unmatched. The CDR3 totals 14 residues. Per the germline V gene, CDR1 is SGHTA and CDR2 is FQGNSA. The CDR3 loop reads CASSMDRVSYEQYF. CDR3 DNA sequence: TGTGCCAGCAGCATGGACAGGGTGTCCTACGAGCAGTACTTC. The full variable domain, in which reference TRBV7-2 and TRBJ2-7 provide the parts outside the CDR3, is GAGVSQSPSNKVTEKGKDVELRCDPISGHTALYWYRQSLGQGLEFLIYFQGNSAPDKSGLPSDRFSAERTGGSVSTLTIQRTQQEDSAVYLCASSMDRVSYEQYFGPGTRLTVT.

The chain combines TRBV7-8 with TRBJ2-1; D is tentatively TRBD1 or TRBD2 (5 bases each). Germline values: CDR1 SGHVS, CDR2 FQNEAQ. The CDR3 runs to 18 residues. V was clipped by 2 bases and J by 4 bases, with 21 bases between them. This CDR3 reads CASSLTLGADFKYNEQFF. CDR3 sequence (DNA): TGTGCCAGCAGCTTAACCCTCGGGGCCGACTTTAAATACAATGAGCAGTTCTTC.

This sequence joins TRBV5-4 and TRBJ2-5; D is tentatively TRBD1 or TRBD2 (5 bases each). The CDR3 is 14 residues long. The V end was cut by 1 base, the J end by 5 bases, with 12 bases between. Germline CDR1 is SGHNT and CDR2 is YYREEE (reference sequence). The CDR3 loop is CASSLYGAEETQYF. As DNA, the CDR3 is TGTGCCAGCAGCTTGTACGGGGCCGAGGAGACCCAGTACTTC.

The chain has TRBV10-3 and TRBJ2-2; perhaps TRBD1 as D (7 bases). CDR3 length equals 11 residues. Trimming took 10 bases from V and 7 from J, leaving 10 bases between them. CDR1 and CDR2 (germline): ENHRY, SYGVKD. CDR3 sequence reads: CATQGGGELFF. DNA of the CDR3: TGTGCCACCCAGGGGGGCGGGGAGCTGTTTTTT.

The rearrangement uses TRBV27 and TRBJ1-5; D possibly corresponds to TRBD1 (5 bases). The CDR3 covers 14 residues. Trimming removed 2 bases at V and 1 base at J, with 6 bases between. The V gene's germline CDR1 is MNHEY and CDR2 SMNVEV (reference sequence). CDR3 nucleotide sequence: TGTGCCAGCAGTTTACGGGGGAGCAATCAGCCCCAGCATTTT. Translating it yields CASSLRGSNQPQHF.

The chain recombines TRBV10-3 with TRBJ2-3, with a possible D match to TRBD2 (6 bases). Trimming left V 2 bases short and J 0 bases short, with 9 bases between. The CDR3 has 15 residues. CDR1 and CDR2 (germline): ENHRY, SYGVKD. The CDR3 coding sequence is TGTGCCATCAGTGAGAGCGGGTCAAGCACAGATACGCAGTATTTT. This codes for CAISESGSSTDTQYF.

This chain links TRBV7-2 with TRBJ2-3; 10 bases map to TRBD2. The trim removed 5 bases at V and 4 bases at J, leaving 6 bases unmatched. This CDR3 has 15 amino acids. From germline, CDR1 is SGHTA and CDR2 FQGNSA. The CDR3 region is CASSVIAGGSDTQYF. CDR3 nucleotides: TGTGCCAGCAGCGTAATAGCGGGGGGTTCAGATACGCAGTATTTT.

This clone has only a few counts. The genes are TRBV25-1 and TRBJ1-1, with D possibly matching TRBD1 (6 bases). Germline CDR1 is MGHDK and CDR2 is SYGVNS. Trimming stripped 5 bases from V and 4 bases from J, with 14 bases between. The CDR3 is 14 residues long. The CDR3 sequence is CASSQTGMGTEAFF. CDR3 sequence (DNA): TGTGCCAGCAGTCAAACAGGGATGGGCACTGAAGCTTTCTTT.

The V call is TRBV19, the J call TRBJ1-5; TRBD1 aligns across 9 bases. The CDR3 is made up of 15 amino acids. Germline V gene sequence: CDR1 LNHDA, CDR2 SQIVND (reference sequence). V shed 7 bases and J 3 bases; nucleotides not matched to a gene: 7. This chain's CDR3 is CASIMGTGNNQPQHF. The DNA of the CDR3 is TGTGCCAGTATTATGGGGACAGGGAACAATCAGCCCCAGCATTTT.

Concerning this clone itself: Germline is not matched at one junction end, which may reflect a read error. The J gene is TRBJ2-1, the V gene TRBV18; 7 bases fit TRBD1. The germline V gene encodes CDR1 KGHSH and CDR2 LQKENI. CDR3 size: 12 residues. Here the CDR3 DNA reads TGTGCCAGCTCACCGAACGACAGGGAGCGGTTCTTC. Amino acids: CASSPNDRERFF. Together with reference TRBV18 and TRBJ2-1, the CDR3 gives the full variable domain: NAGVMQNPRHLVRRRGQEARLRCSPMKGHSHVYWYRQLPEEGLKFMVYLQKENIIDESGMPKERFSAEFPKEGPSILRIQQVVRGDSAAYFCASSPNDRERFFGPGTRLTVL.

The chain joins TRBV2 to TRBJ1-2; tentatively, D is TRBD1 (5 bases). The germline V and J ends were trimmed by 6 bases and 2 bases, with 7 bases remaining between them. The CDR3 totals 12 residues. Per the germline V gene, CDR1 is SNHLY and CDR2 is FYNNEI. CDR3 loop: CASRGPNYGYTF. The CDR3, as DNA: TGTGCCAGCAGGGGACCCAACTATGGCTACACCTTC. The whole variable domain, remainder taken from reference TRBV2 and TRBJ1-2, is EPEVTQTPSHQVTQMGQEVILRCVPISNHLYFYWYRQILGQKVEFLVSFYNNEISEKSEIFDDQFSVERPDGSNFTLKIRSTKLEDSAMYFCASRGPNYGYTFGSGTRLTVV.

The V gene is TRBV6-4, the J gene TRBJ1-2; 9 bases align to TRBD1. The CDR3 totals 14 residues. Trimming took 6 bases from V and 6 from J; bases not matched to a gene: 8. Germline V lookup: CDR1 MRHNA, CDR2 SNTAGT. CDR3: CASSKGQGHHGYTF. The CDR3 DNA is TGTGCCAGCAGCAAGGGACAGGGACACCATGGCTACACCTTC.

This chain connects TRBV27 to TRBJ2-4; no firm D call. In germline, CDR1 is MNHEY, CDR2 SMNVEV (reference sequence). The CDR3 has 14 amino acids. Trimming shortened V by 4 bases and J by 3 bases, and 10 bases separated the two germline ends. The CDR3 nucleotides read TGTGCCAGCAGTTCCCCCGACGGCAAAAACATTCAGTACTTC. Protein sequence: CASSSPDGKNIQYF.

CDR3 sequence reads: CASSLASGGKGDTQYF. DNA for the CDR3: TGTGCCAGCAGCTTGGCTAGCGGGGGGAAAGGAGATACGCAGTATTTT. The chain joins TRBV5-4 to TRBJ2-3, with 11 bases lining up with TRBD2. The CDR3 is made up of 16 amino acids. Germline assignment: CDR1 SGHNT and CDR2 YYREEE (reference sequence). With V trimmed by 0 bases and J by 5 bases, 5 bases remained unmatched. The complete variable domain, with remaining parts taken from reference TRBV5-4 and TRBJ2-3, reads ETGVTQSPTHLIKTRGQQVTLRCSSQSGHNTVSWYQQALGQGPQFIFQYYREEENGRGNFPPRFSGLQFPNYSSELNVNALELDDSALYLCASSLASGGKGDTQYFGPGTRLTVL.

J is TRBJ2-2 and V is TRBV7-9, with 9 bases that match TRBD1. The germline V gene encodes CDR1 SEHNR and CDR2 FQNEAQ (reference sequence). The V and J ends lost 0 bases and 4 bases, in that order; junction bases with no gene match: 0. The CDR3 totals 15 residues. The CDR3 sequence: CASSLAQGATGELFF. The CDR3 coding sequence is TGTGCCAGCAGCTTAGCACAGGGGGCCACCGGGGAGCTGTTTTTT.

The CDR3 DNA reads as TGTGCCAGCAGCTCGGGACAGCTAAACTATGGCTACACCTTC. As protein: CASSSGQLNYGYTF. The chain joins TRBV5-4 to TRBJ1-2; 7 nucleotides align to TRBD1. CDR1 and CDR2 from the germline V gene are SGHNT and YYREEE (reference sequence). This CDR3 has 14 residues. The V and J ends lost 3 bases and 2 bases, in that order; junction bases with no gene match: 4.

This chain links TRBV6-5 with TRBJ2-3; 9 bases align to TRBD2. The ends lost 8 bases at V and 2 bases at J; junction bases unmatched: 5. The germline CDR1 and CDR2 sequences are MNHEY and SVGAGI. The CDR3 has 14 amino acids. The CDR3 nucleotides are TGTGCCAGCGGGTTAGCGGGGGTCACAGATACGCAGTATTTT. Protein sequence: CASGLAGVTDTQYF.